This T cell receptor (beta chain) was documented in a study of cytomegalovirus exposure and HLA in healthy donors. The PCR ran on 60 Vbeta and 13 Jbeta primers. Produced via immunoSEQ multiplex PCR; TCRdb's table is partial and in-frame only. The top ten hold under 5% of the sample, which has some 130,000 clones, around 77% seen once. As regards this clone: Its target is unknown.

This CDR3 is 15 amino acids long. Trimming shortened V by 7 bases and J by 4 bases, and 16 bases separated the two germline ends. Germline V gene sequence: CDR1 MDHEN, CDR2 SYDVKM. Study results and limitations: Most TCR sequences were seen very rarely across donors, but some public TCRs occurred in many.

Sample: PBMCs. The V and J genes are TRBV28 and TRBJ1-4, with D possibly being TRBD1 (6 bases). The TCR originated in a male donor in good health and CMV-seropositive. CDR3 sequence reads: CASKTPGANNEKLFF. In nucleotides, the CDR3 is TGTGCCAGCAAGACTCCAGGGGCCAATAATGAAAAACTGTTTTTT.